These 15 T cell receptor beta chains were all obtained from the same sample, sequenced in a study of T-cell memory formation after mild COVID-19. Via MiXCR, TCRdb re-called the 5' RACE reads, giving one row per CDR3 protein. This sample has around 200,000 distinct CDR3 sequences, with around a sixth found just once. The sequencing input was PBMCs or a T cell subset sorted from them (not recorded which). The receptors stem from a man aged 18 to 29 who had mild COVID-19 (a few samples of this study predate the infection). Cell type and time point are not known.

The CDR3 sequence is CASSWYRDYEQYF. As DNA, the CDR3 is TGTGCCAGCAGCTGGTACAGGGACTACGAGCAGTACTTC. The chain uses TRBV5-5 and TRBJ2-7; a weak D match, TRBD1 (6 bases). The CDR3 has 13 residues. Germline CDR1 reads SGHKS; CDR2 reads YYEKEE (reference sequence). Trimming removed 3 bases from V and 3 bases from J, with 10 bases in between.

The V and J genes are TRBV5-1 and TRBJ1-1; TRBD1 agrees at 10 bases. Germline CDR1 is SGHRS and CDR2 is YFSETQ. CDR3 length: 14 residues. The J segment lost 10 bases and the V segment lost 0 bases, leaving 6 bases of the junction unmatched. CDR3 amino acids: CASSLAPDRGRAFF. CDR3 coding DNA: TGCGCCAGCAGCTTGGCCCCCGACAGGGGGCGAGCTTTCTTT.

The genes are TRBV5-1 and TRBJ1-1; unclear D gene. The CDR3 contains 16 residues. Germline V lookup: CDR1 SGHRS, CDR2 YFSETQ. The V end was cut by 1 base, the J end by 2 bases, with 15 bases between. CDR3 sequence reads: CASSLNPGLSNTEAFF. CDR3 in DNA: TGCGCCAGCAGCTTGAACCCCGGGCTAAGTAACACTGAAGCTTTCTTT.

The chain uses TRBV29-1 and TRBJ1-1; the D gene is possibly TRBD1 (6 bases). The V gene's germline CDR1 is SQVTM and CDR2 ANQGSEA. The CDR3 contains 13 residues. The germline V and J ends were trimmed by 5 bases and 0 bases, with 10 bases remaining between them. Here the CDR3 reads CSVRTDLNTEAFF. The CDR3 DNA is TGCAGCGTTAGGACAGACTTGAACACTGAAGCTTTCTTT.

CDR3 in amino acids: CASSPPRASGVDEQFF. The CDR3 nucleotides are TGTGCCAGCAGCCCCCCCAGGGCTAGCGGGGTAGATGAGCAGTTCTTC. V is TRBV27 and J is TRBJ2-1, with 9 bases fitting TRBD2. V lost 6 bases and J lost 8; bases outside the gene matches: 14. The CDR3 has 16 residues. Germline CDR1 reads MNHEY; CDR2 reads SMNVEV (reference sequence).

Note on this clonotype: The CDR3 carries no conserved terminal phenylalanine or tryptophan, so it likely arises from a read error. The V gene is TRBV12-3 or TRBV12-4, the J gene TRBJ2-5; D possibly corresponds to TRBD2 (6 bases). Deletions cut 6 bases from V and 3 bases from J, with 11 bases between. CDR3 length: 13 amino acids. The CDR3 region is CASSGTRKETQYL. CDR3 in DNA: TGTGCCAGCAGCGGGACTCGCAAAGAGACCCAGTACTTA.

The CDR3 bases are TGTGCCAGCAGTTACAGCTGGAGACAGGACTACGAGCAGTACTTC. Protein: CASSYSWRQDYEQYF. The V and J genes are TRBV6-5 and TRBJ2-7; D perhaps matches TRBD1 (6 bases). V lost 2 bases and J 3 bases, leaving 14 bases between the germline ends. Germline CDR1 and CDR2: MNHEY and SVGAGI. The CDR3 is made up of 15 amino acids.

This clonotype has a handful of counts. The genes are TRBV4-3 and TRBJ1-5; D perhaps matches TRBD1 (6 bases). V was cut by 0 bases and J by 6 bases, with 12 bases left in between. CDR1 is LGHNA, CDR2 YSLEER, per germline. The length of the CDR3 is 15 residues. CDR3 loop: CASSQEAGASQPQHF. The CDR3 coding sequence is TGCGCCAGCAGCCAAGAGGCAGGGGCTTCTCAGCCCCAGCATTTT.

This chain links TRBV12-3 or TRBV12-4 with TRBJ1-2, with D possibly being TRBD1 (6 bases). The CDR3 is 13 residues long. Trimming left V 5 bases short and J 7 bases short, with 14 bases between. This CDR3 is CASSGQPRGGYTF. The CDR3 coding sequence is TGTGCCAGCAGTGGACAGCCCAGGGGTGGCTACACCTTC.

This clonotype was found a few times. This chain joins TRBV20-1 and TRBJ1-5, with 7 nucleotides matching TRBD1. Germline CDR1 and CDR2: DFQATT and SNEGSKA (reference sequence). The CDR3 length is 15 residues. The J segment lost 5 bases and the V segment lost 0 bases, leaving 7 bases of the junction unmatched. The CDR3 DNA sequence: TGCAGTGCTAGAGATGAGGGGGCAGTAGATCAGCCCCAGCATTTT. As protein: CSARDEGAVDQPQHF.

The rearrangement joins TRBV20-1 to TRBJ2-7; no firm D call. The germline V gene encodes CDR1 DFQATT and CDR2 SNEGSKA (reference sequence). This CDR3 contains 15 residues. V was trimmed by 2 bases and J by 1 base, leaving 15 bases between them. The CDR3 loop is CSARSDPAPSYEQYF. In DNA, the CDR3 is TGCAGTGCTAGATCCGACCCTGCGCCATCCTACGAGCAGTACTTC.

This clonotype was seen only a few times. The chain recombines TRBV7-9 with TRBJ2-5, with 14 bases lining up with TRBD2. CDR3 size: 17 residues. CDR1 is SEHNR, CDR2 FQNEAQ, per germline (reference sequence). V lost 4 bases, J lost 3 bases, and 7 bases stayed unmatched. In DNA form, the CDR3 reads TGTGCCAGCAGCTCGAACCGGGGACTAGCGGGGGAAGAGACCCAGTACTTC. Translated: CASSSNRGLAGEETQYF.

V is TRBV5-5 and J is TRBJ1-6; no clear D. Trimming removed 6 bases from V and 2 bases from J, with 12 bases in between. In germline, CDR1 is SGHKS, CDR2 YYEKEE (reference sequence). CDR3 length: 15 amino acids. The CDR3 DNA sequence: TGTGCCAGCAACCCACCTGATGCCTATAATTCACCCCTCCACTTT. Its protein product is CASNPPDAYNSPLHF.

This sequence joins TRBV7-2 and TRBJ1-3, with D tentatively TRBD1 (5 bases). V lost 2 bases and J lost 1, with 12 bases in between. This CDR3 comprises 16 residues. Germline CDR1 and CDR2: SGHTA and FQGNSA. CDR3 sequence: CASSLNQGGSGNTIYF. DNA for the CDR3: TGTGCCAGCAGCTTAAATCAGGGAGGTTCTGGAAACACCATATATTTT.

The chain links TRBV29-1 to TRBJ2-6; no reliable D call. This CDR3 region has 15 residues. The germline CDR1 and CDR2 sequences are SQVTM and ANQGSEA. The ends were cut back, 1 base at V and 0 bases at J, with 7 bases in the middle. DNA of the CDR3: TGCAGCGTTGAAGCAGGCCGCTCTGGGGCCAACGTCCTGACTTTC. Translation gives CSVEAGRSGANVLTF.